This T cell receptor (beta chain) comes out of a study of blood T cell repertoires in COVID-19 (dated by TCRdb to the early 2020s). With regard to the full study: Collaborator samples came from the United States, Italy and Spain and covered acute and convalescent phases of COVID-19. The material from the prospective study consisted of cDNA or gDNA derived from T cells, B-cell-depleted T cells, or PBMCs. Subjects who had been exposed to COVID-19, were actively infected with it, or had recovered from it provided the deeply sampled blood TCRbeta repertoires that made up the dataset. The repertoires were released in a freely available public database intended as a resource for research on the immune response to SARS-CoV-2. The samples were drawn from the first 160 participants of the ongoing ImmuneRACE study and from 1,254 subjects provided by 6 global collaborators. A de-identified subject ID, COVID-19 status, age in years and sex were almost always included in the sample metadata. HLA class I and class II types, where available, came from metadata supplied by the sample provider rather than from assay-based typing.

Whole blood was collected in K2EDTA tubes by collaborating institutions according to the institutions' own protocols. For TCRbeta analysis, collaborators shipped samples as frozen whole blood, isolated PBMCs, or DNA extracted from either of those sample types. A word on this clone: Its antigen target is currently unknown. No quality values exist for individual bases; no much larger clone is one base distant.

The full study reports these points: The quantity of clinical and demographic metadata differed by source and by participant and was supplied without curation.

TCRbeta CDR3 regions were amplified from genomic DNA using the immunoSEQ Assay, a bias-controlled multiplex PCR. Per the source publication's procedure: The number of nucleated cells in each sample was estimated from the amplification of reference gene primers within the assay. To quantify the absolute abundance of each unique TCRbeta CDR3 rearrangement, sequence reads were collapsed and filtered. For each sample, productive Simpson clonality was calculated as the square root of Simpson's diversity index across productive rearrangements. TCRdb retrieved this table from immuneACCESS and kept in-frame rearrangements only. Not all clones are present; in checked studies, unresolved V genes account for under half, and no reason is known for the remainder. That table is the source of V, J and clone size, and D and trimming were worked out from the DNA. For this sample the table gives 180,000 or so clones, of which more than 80% were detected only once. The leading ten clones occupy roughly 8% of the sample.

The cysteine opens and the phenylalanine closes a CDR3 of 15 amino acids. This entry keeps only the CDR3 DNA: 45 bases, framed from base 1. The source is a woman aged 55-70 years with acute or convalescent COVID-19. The chain employs TRBV21-1 and TRBJ2-4; the table assigns TRBD2, which was not confirmed against the DNA. TRBV21-1 is annotated as a pseudogene. Material for sequencing was peripheral blood. This receptor has the CDR3 CASLPWPRGKNIQYF. The sequenced DNA: TGTGCCAGCCTTCCCTGGCCTCGGGGCAAAAACATTCAGTACTTC.